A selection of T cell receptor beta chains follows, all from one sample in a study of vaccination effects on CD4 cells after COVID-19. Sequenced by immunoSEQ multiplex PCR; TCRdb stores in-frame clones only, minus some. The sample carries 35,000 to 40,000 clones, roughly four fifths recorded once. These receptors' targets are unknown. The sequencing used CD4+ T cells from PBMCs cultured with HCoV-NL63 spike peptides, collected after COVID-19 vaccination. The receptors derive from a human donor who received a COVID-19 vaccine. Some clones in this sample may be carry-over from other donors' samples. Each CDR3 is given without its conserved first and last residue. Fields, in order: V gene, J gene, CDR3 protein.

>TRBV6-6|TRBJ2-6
ASSLPQSGANVLT
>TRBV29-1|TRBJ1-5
SVVDRGEQPQH
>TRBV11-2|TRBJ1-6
ASSEQVGKWALH
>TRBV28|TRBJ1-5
ASHSGGGYNQPQH
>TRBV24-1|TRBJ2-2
ATSDVLGQGTGELF
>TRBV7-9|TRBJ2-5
ASSSGVSQETQY
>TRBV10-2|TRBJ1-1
ACQGPSTEAF
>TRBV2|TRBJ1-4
ASRGYTEKLF
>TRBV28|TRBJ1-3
ASSRDPRGGTIY
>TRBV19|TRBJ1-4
ASSMGQSLDSSTNEKLF
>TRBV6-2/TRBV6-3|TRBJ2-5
ASSYSNRGGETQY
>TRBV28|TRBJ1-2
ASSPPGQGAKGYGYT
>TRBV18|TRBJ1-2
ASSPGQGGSYGYT
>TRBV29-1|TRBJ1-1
SVAEARTEAF
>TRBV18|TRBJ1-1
ASSPSENTEAF
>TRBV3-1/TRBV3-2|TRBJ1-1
ASSQGRGRINAEAF
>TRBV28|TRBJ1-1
ASSPLTFTEAF
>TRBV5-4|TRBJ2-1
ASSPVSGGGRYEQF
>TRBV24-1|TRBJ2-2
ATSDTGQGWSGELF
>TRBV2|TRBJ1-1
ASSERGSPTEAF
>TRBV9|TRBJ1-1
ASSVRGGMNTEAF
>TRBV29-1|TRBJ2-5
SVEDFGSGGGETQY
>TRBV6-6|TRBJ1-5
ASSPGTGGRANQPQH
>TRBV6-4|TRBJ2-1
ASSRRLAGGLHEQF
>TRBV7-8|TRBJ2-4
ASSLARQGQIQY
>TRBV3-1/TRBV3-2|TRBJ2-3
ASSQDLNKGGTQY
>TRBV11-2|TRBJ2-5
ASSPRLAGQETQY
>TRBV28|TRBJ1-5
ASSPRGGQAIGNQPQH
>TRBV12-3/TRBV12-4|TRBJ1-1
ASSYRREAF
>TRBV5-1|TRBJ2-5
ASSSGGKQETQY
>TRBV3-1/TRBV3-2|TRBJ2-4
ASSQWGDLAKNIQY
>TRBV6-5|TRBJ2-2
ASSYGQGQGPGELF
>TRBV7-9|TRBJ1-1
ASSLADSNTEAF
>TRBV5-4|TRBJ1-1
ASSLEGRREAF
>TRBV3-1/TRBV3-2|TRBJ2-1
ASSPRGQSYNEQF
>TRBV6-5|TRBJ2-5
ASSKTGYQETQY
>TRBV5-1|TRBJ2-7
ASSSQTSGRYEQY
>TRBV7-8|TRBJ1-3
ASSLGGSGNTIY
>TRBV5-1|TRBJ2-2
ASSWPPGPNTGELF
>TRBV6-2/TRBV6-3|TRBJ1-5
ASSYVGRSNQPQH
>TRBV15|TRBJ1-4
ATTKGDATNEKLF
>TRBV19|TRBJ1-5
ASSTGQGLSNQPQH
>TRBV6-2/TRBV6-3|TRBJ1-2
ASSYGHSKRNGYT
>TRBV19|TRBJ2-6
ASRPHFGTGGVGANVLT
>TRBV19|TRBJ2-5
ASTPMWGAGETQY
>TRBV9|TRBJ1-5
ASSVPKAGTGEVGNQPQH
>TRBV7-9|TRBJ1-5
ASSSDQGRAQPQH
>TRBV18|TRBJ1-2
ASSPGYENYGYT
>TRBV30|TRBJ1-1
AWSATVTTNTEAF
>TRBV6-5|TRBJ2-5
ASSQSGLLATQY